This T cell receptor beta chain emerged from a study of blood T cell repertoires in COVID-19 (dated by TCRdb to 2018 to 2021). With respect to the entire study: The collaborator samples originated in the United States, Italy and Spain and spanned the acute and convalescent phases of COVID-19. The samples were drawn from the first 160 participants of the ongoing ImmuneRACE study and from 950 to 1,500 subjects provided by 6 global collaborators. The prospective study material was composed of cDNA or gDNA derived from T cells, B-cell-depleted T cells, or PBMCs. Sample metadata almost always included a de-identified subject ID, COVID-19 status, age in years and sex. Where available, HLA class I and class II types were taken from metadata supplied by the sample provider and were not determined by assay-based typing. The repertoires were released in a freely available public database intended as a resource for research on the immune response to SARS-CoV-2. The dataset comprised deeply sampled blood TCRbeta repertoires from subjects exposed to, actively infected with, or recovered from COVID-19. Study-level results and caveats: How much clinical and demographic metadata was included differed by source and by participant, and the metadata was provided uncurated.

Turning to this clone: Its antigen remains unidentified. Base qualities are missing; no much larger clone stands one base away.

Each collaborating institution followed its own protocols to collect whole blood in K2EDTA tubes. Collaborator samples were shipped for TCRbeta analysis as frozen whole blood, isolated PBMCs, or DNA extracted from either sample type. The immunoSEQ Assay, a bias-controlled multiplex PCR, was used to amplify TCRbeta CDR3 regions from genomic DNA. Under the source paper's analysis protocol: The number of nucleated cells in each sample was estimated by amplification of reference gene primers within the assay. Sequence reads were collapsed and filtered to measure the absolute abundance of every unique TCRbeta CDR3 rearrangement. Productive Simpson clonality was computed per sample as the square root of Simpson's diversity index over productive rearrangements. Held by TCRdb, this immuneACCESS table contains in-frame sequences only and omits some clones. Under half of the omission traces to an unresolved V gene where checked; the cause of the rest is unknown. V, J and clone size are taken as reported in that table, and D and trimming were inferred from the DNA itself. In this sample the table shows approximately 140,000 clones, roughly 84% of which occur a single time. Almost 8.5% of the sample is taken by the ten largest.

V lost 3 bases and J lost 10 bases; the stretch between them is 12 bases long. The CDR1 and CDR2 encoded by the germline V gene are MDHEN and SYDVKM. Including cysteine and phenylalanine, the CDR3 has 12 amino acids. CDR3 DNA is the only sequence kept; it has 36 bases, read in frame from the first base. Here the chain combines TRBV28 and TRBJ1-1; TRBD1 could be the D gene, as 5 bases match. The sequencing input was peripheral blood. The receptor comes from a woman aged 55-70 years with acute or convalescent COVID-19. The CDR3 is CASSFIRAVAFF. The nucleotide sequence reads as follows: TGTGCCAGCAGTTTCATCAGGGCGGTAGCTTTCTTT.